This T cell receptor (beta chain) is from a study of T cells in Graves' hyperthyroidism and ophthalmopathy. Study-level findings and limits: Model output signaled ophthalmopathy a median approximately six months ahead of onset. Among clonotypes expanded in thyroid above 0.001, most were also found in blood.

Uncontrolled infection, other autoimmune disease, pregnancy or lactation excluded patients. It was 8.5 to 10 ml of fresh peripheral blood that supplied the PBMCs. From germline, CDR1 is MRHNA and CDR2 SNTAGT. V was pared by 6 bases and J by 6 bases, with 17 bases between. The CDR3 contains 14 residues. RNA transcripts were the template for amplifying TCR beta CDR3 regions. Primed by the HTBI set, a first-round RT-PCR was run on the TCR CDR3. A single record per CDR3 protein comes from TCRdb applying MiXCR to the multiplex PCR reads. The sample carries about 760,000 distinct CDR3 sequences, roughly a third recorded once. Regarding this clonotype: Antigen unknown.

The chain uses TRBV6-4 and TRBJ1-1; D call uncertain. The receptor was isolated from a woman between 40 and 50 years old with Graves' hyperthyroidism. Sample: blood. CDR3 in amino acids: CASRFVSGPSEAFF. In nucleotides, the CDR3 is TGTGCCAGCAGATTTGTTTCCGGGCCATCTGAAGCTTTCTTT.